What follows describes a single T cell receptor (beta chain). Its antigen is still unknown. Within one base of it there is no much larger clone, and no base qualities were kept. The data stem from a study of cytomegalovirus exposure and HLA in healthy donors (dated by TCRdb to the late 2010s). Looking at the study overall: An earlier analysis of some 620 of the donors reported about 260 Gb of sequence data and 117 million unique TCR beta sequences obtained from about 200 million T cells. An early release covering roughly 580 HLA-typed donors comprised 250 to 350 gigabases of sequencing data and roughly 86 million unique TCR sequences. Of the roughly 400 genotyped donors, approximately 83% fell in the genetic ancestry cluster associated with self-reported Caucasian donors. The study aimed to test whether signatures of past pathogen exposure could be identified by cataloging public T cell receptors. Using immunosequencing, the study profiled T cell repertoires from approximately 700 subjects and related those repertoires to cytomegalovirus serostatus. Besides the first cohort of 666 subjects, a separate validation cohort made up of roughly 120 different subjects was used. High-throughput TCR immunosequencing, statistical association of individual TCRs with disease status, and machine learning were combined to predict cytomegalovirus infection status. A later analysis re-examined previously published TCR beta repertoires from more than 550 donors and added high-resolution HLA genotyping to investigate patterns of TCR occurrence. Rather than drawing on any new phenotypic data, the later analysis identified candidate immune exposures from TCR beta sequences and the way those sequences occurred across donors. In an earlier analysis of roughly 540 of the donors, high-throughput TCR beta sequencing was used to judge whether each TCR beta V gene segment behaved as functional or pseudogenic. Donor age, sex, ethnicity and CMV serostatus were compiled together with the repertoire data. In a later genetic analysis, genome-wide SNP genotypes for about 55% of the roughly 700 donors were used, and that subset was treated as a discovery cohort. All discovery cohort repertoires had been generated on a single sequencing platform. Class I and class II HLA loci were covered by the typing at four-digit resolution. The number of typed donors differed by locus: about 620-640 for A, B, C, DRB1 and DQB1; some 540 for DQA1; approximately 600 for DPA1; and about 450 for DPB1. A handful of DR-DQ haplotypes were handled as single units for association and clustering because linkage in the cohort was strong. On average, around 240,000 unique TCR beta nucleotide sequences were sequenced per donor among a few hundred genotyped donors of the cohort, with 15% to 20% of those sequences being non-productive.

In total, 630 or so healthy bone marrow donors made up the cohort. At the time of sampling, every cohort member was nominally healthy, though immune exposures that went unrecorded were likely present. The donor tested CMV seropositive, placing the donor among the approximately 290 seropositive members of the cohort. A peripheral blood sample was collected from each donor, and TCR beta sequencing was performed on peripheral blood mononuclear cells. The Qiagen DNeasy Blood Extraction Kit was used to extract genomic DNA from the blood cell samples. The receptor library was made with the immunoSEQ multiplex PCR assay. For the multiplex PCR, a mixture combining 60 forward primers for TCR Vbeta segments and 13 reverse primers for TCR Jbeta segments was used. The CDR3 region of rearranged TCR beta genes was amplified from genomic DNA by a multiplex PCR assay. Amplified TCR beta libraries were sequenced as 87-base-pair reads on the Illumina HiSeq System. On the authors' methods: Across the roughly 670 repertoires, a later analysis counted 80 million or so unique TCR beta chains, some 11 million of which were shared by at least two donors. A nearest-neighbor algorithm error-corrected the raw reads and collapsed the reads into unique sequences, merging closely related sequences to remove PCR and sequencing errors. To assign V, D and J gene segments, CDR3 sequences were aligned to IMGT reference sequences. Each retained sequence needed at least a six-nucleotide match to both a V gene segment and a J gene segment. A rearrangement was called productive if the CDR3 had no stop codons and remained in frame with V and J, and every other rearrangement was called non-productive. CDR3 was defined according to IMGT convention as the region running from the second conserved V-encoded cysteine to the conserved J-encoded phenylalanine. The earlier analysis of fewer than 700 of the donors excluded sequences that lacked an unambiguous match to a single V gene segment. An earlier analysis of a few hundred of the donors classified V segments as functional when productive rearrangements were above 56.7% and as segregating when the standard deviation between donors was above 5%. A statistical classification framework was developed to diagnose cytomegalovirus status using the catalog of TCR beta chain sequences. A later analysis assigned V and J genes by comparing TCR nucleotide sequences with IMGT/GENE-DB human TR gene sequences. In a later analysis, CDR3 sequences and most-parsimonious VDJ recombination scenarios were assigned using the TCRdist pipeline. A later analysis defined each TCR beta chain by its CDR3 amino acid sequence plus V-gene family, and excluded reads lacking a unique V-gene family. To address suspected cross-contamination and a sequencing artifact, a later analysis removed some 620 highly shared, low-generation-probability nucleotide sequences. In a later analysis, a clonal expansion index was calculated for each public chain from normalized within-repertoire ranks of inferred template counts. In a later analysis, generation probabilities were computed with a VDJ recombination model fitted to out-of-frame rearrangements, and the resulting probabilities were checked against IGoR. In a later analysis, hypergeometric tests were used to score TCR-TCR, TCR-HLA and TCR-CMV co-occurrence, with a repertoire-size bias correction applied to TCR pairs. In a later analysis, false discovery rates were estimated by permuting HLA or CMV assignments 20 times. A later analysis grouped co-occurring TCRs with DBSCAN, adding TCRdist sequence similarity when clustering within HLA-allele-positive subsets. Repertoires with fewer than 30,000 or more than 120,000 public chains, plus five repertoires with anomalous nucleotide sharing, were excluded from co-occurrence clustering. What TCRdb holds here is the immuneACCESS table cut down to in-frame rearrangements. Part of the clones is not present; checked against another copy, under half of the missing clones reflect an unresolved V gene, and the others are unexplained. Clone size and the V and J calls come from that table; the DNA yielded D and trimming. This sample has approximately 130,000 clones in its table, and around 85% of those were observed once. The ten largest clones capture about 6.7% of the sample.

Trimming removed 4 bases from V and 4 bases from J, leaving 10 bases between the germline ends. Taken from cysteine to phenylalanine, the CDR3 has 13 residues. Only CDR3 DNA is held: 39 bases, read in frame from base 1. For CDR1 and CDR2, the germline V gene lists MNHNS and SASEGT. The paper as a whole reports these results and caveats: A later genetic analysis associated a missense DCLRE1C variant with V-gene and J-gene trimming of TCR beta chains, and an independent cohort replicated the association. A cluster of highly shared sequence variants was judged likely to represent a technical artifact of the sequencing pipeline. Immune exposure information for the cohort was limited to CMV serostatus. In an earlier analysis of around 600 of the donors, most TCR beta V segments appeared in productive rearrangements about 87% or about 30% of the time, broadly matching IMGT annotations. Presence/absence analyses assumed roughly uniform sequencing depth across donors, an assumption that may not hold. A further reported finding was that TCR beta sequences accurately predicted the HLA-A and HLA-B alleles for most subjects in the first cohort. Compared with equally common non-associated chains, HLA-associated TCR beta chains in a later analysis were more clonally expanded and had lower generation probabilities. The cohort was sequenced for TCR beta chains only, and without alpha or paired-chain data the features that could be detected were limited. At a false discovery rate of 0.05, a later analysis linked 15,000 to 20,000 TCR beta sequences to specific HLA alleles. Because some donors lacked HLA typing at each locus, the association tests relied only on the typed subset. Linkage disequilibrium might explain the correlated functional status among segregating V segments, but an unknown experimental factor could not be excluded. A few of the identified cytomegalovirus-associated TCR beta chains were confirmed in vitro to be specific for cytomegalovirus antigens. Across donors, most TCR sequences were observed very rarely, whereas some public TCRs were present in many individuals. According to a later analysis, parvovirus B19, influenza, CMV and Epstein-Barr virus appeared linked to several top co-occurrence clusters. Because counts were too low, roughly 18 rarely observed V segments, including chromosome 9 orphons, were left out of the earlier analysis of some 640 of the donors. The 87-base-pair reads could not distinguish some IMGT-functional V segments, including TRBV6-2 and TRBV6-3, so those segments were excluded. The study gave a list of more than 150 TCR beta chains associated with cytomegalovirus. When HLA alleles, especially DR and DQ, strongly co-occurred, attributing TCR associations to individual alleles was difficult. A later analysis found that TCR association rates varied across HLA loci, with DRB1 alleles showing the most associated TCRs and HLA-C alleles the fewest. A later genetic analysis reported fewer N-insertions in productive TCRs among donors in an Asian-associated ancestry cluster than the roughly 700-donor mean. The authors suggested that the approach could potentially be generalized to other disease states and immunological phenotypes. The classifier was reported to diagnose cytomegalovirus status with high specificity and sensitivity in both the original cohort and the validation cohort. Most CMV-associated TCR beta chains appeared to be HLA-restricted in a later analysis, and the HLA associations seemed to be driven largely by CMV exposure.

Sequenced: PBMCs. The chain links TRBV6-1 with TRBJ2-5; no D segment can be confidently identified. This TCR derives from a woman aged 30 to 39 in good health and CMV-seropositive. The DNA sequence is given as TGTGCCAGCAGTGTGGCCCCGGGAGAGACCCAGTACTTC. Translated, this gives CASSVAPGETQYF.